Included here is one T cell receptor (beta chain) sequence, with context. What it recognizes is unknown. The sample comes from a study of PD-L1 blockade in urothelial cancer. Overall study context: Blood samples had a median of 141,255 T cells.

Time point described: peripheral blood 6 weeks after treatment start. Urothelial carcinoma in patients was locally advanced or metastatic. Study-wide points: Clones that were tumor-associated expanded more in the blood of durable-benefit patients at 3 weeks.

Every PCR received spiked-in synthetic TCR analog templates. Assay: immunoSEQ multiplex PCR; the TCRdb copy retains only in-frame clones and omits some. The table has 100,000 to 150,000 clones, about 82% seen once. The TCR sequence derives from a man in his forties or fifties with urothelial cancer. The sequenced sample was PBMCs, obtained around atezolizumab (anti-PD-L1) treatment.

The CDR3 DNA reads TGCGCCAGCAGCCCCCGGGACAGCCTCTACGAGCAGTACTTC. Its protein product is CASSPRDSLYEQYF. The V and J genes are TRBV5-1 and TRBJ2-7, with TRBD1 identical over 7 bases. CDR3 length: 14 amino acids. The V and J ends lost 4 bases and 3 bases, in that order; junction bases with no gene match: 7. Germline loops: CDR1 SGHRS, CDR2 YFSETQ.